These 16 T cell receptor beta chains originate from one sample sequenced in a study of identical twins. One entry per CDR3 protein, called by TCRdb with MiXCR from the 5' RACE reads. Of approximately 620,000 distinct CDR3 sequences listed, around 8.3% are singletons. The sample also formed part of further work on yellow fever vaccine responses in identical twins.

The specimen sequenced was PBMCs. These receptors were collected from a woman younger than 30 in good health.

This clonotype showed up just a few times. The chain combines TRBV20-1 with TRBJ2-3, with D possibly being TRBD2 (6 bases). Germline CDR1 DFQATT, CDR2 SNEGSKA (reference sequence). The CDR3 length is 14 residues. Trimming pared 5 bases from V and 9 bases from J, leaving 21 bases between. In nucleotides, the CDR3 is TGCAGTGCTGCCTTACTGGCTAGCGAGGGAACGCAGTATTTT. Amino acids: CSAALLASEGTQYF.

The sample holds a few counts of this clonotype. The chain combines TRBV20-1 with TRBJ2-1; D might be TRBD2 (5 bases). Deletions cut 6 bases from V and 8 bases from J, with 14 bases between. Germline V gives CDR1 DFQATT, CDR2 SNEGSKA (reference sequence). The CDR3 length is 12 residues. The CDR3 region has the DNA TGCAGTGCCCATACGGGGTTCGATGAGCAGTTCTTC. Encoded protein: CSAHTGFDEQFF.

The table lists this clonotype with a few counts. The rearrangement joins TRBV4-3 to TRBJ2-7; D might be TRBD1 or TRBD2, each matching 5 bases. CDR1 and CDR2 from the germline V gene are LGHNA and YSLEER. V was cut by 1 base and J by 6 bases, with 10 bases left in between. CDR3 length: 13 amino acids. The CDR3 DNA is TGCGCCAGCAGCCAAGTTCCAGGGAGCGAGCAGTACTTC. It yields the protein CASSQVPGSEQYF.

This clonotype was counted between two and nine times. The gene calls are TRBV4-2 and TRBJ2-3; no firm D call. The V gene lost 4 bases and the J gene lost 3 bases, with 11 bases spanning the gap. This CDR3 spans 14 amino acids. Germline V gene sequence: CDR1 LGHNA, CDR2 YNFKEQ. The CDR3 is CASSLLAPTDTQYF. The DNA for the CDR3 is TGTGCCAGCAGCCTCTTAGCACCTACAGATACGCAGTATTTT.

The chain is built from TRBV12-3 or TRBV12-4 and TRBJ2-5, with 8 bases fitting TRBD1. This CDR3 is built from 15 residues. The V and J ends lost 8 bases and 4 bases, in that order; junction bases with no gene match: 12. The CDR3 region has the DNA TGTGCCAGCGGGAAGCGGACAGGGTTAGTAGAGACCCAGTACTTC. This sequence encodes CASGKRTGLVETQYF.

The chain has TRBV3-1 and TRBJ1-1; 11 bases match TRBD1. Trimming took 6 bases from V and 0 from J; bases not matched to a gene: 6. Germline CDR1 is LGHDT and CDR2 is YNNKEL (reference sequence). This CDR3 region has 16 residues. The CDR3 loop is CASRARDRGLNTEAFF. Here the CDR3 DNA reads TGTGCCAGCAGAGCCCGGGACAGGGGGTTGAACACTGAAGCTTTCTTT.

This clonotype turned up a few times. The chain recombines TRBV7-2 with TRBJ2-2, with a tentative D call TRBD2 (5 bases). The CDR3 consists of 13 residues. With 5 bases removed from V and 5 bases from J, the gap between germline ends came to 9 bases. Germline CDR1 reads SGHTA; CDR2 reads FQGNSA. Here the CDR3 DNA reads TGTGCCAGCAGCACGACGGGGACCGGGGAGCTGTTTTTT. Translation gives CASSTTGTGELFF.

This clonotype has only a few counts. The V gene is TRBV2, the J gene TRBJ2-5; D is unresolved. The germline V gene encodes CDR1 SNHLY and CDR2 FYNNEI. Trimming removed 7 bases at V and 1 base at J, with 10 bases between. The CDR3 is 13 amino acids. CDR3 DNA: TGTGCCAGCACACGACCAAGCCAAGAGACCCAGTACTTC. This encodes CASTRPSQETQYF.

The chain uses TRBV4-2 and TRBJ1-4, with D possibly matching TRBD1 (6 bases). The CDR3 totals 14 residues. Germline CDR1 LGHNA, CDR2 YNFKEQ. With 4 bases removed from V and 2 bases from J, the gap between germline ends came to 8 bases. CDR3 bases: TGTGCCAGCAGCCCGGACAGTACTAATGAAAAACTGTTTTTT. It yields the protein CASSPDSTNEKLFF.

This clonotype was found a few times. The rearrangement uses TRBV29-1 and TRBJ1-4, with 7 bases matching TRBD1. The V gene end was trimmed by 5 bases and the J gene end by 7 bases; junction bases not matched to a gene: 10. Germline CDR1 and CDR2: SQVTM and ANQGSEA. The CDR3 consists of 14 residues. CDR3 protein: CSVKRGQYPEKLFF. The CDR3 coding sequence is TGCAGCGTTAAAAGGGGGCAGTACCCTGAAAAACTGTTTTTT.

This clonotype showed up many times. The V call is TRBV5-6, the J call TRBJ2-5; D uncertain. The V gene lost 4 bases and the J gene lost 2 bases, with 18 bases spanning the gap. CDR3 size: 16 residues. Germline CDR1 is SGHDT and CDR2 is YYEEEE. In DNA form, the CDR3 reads TGTGCCAGCAGCCGCACCGATTTGACTGCACAAGAGACCCAGTACTTC. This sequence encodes CASSRTDLTAQETQYF. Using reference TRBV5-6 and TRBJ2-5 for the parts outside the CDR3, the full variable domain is DAGVTQSPTHLIKTRGQQVTLRCSPKSGHDTVSWYQQALGQGPQFIFQYYEEEERQRGNFPDRFSGHQFPNYSSELNVNALLLGDSALYLCASSRTDLTAQETQYFGPGTRLLVL.

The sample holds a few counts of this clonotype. The CDR3 DNA follows: TGTGCCAGCAGCTTTGATTGTGGCTCTGGGGCCAACGTCCTGACTTTC. Residues: CASSFDCGSGANVLTF. J is TRBJ2-6 and V is TRBV12-1. TRBV12-1 is termed a pseudogene. The CDR3 runs 16 residues.

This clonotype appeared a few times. This CDR3 reads CASSVDAGGWQETQYF. As DNA, the CDR3 is TGTGCCAGCAGCGTAGATGCGGGGGGTTGGCAAGAGACCCAGTACTTC. This chain joins TRBV9 and TRBJ2-5; 8 nucleotides agree with TRBD2. The junction had 6 bases not matched to a gene; V was cut back by 0 bases and J by 2 bases. CDR1 is SGDLS, CDR2 YYNGEE, per germline. CDR3 size: 16 residues.

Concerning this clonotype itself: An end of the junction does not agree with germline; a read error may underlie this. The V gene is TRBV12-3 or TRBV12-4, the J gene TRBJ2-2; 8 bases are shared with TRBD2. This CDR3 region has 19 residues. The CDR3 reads CTSSLALRGLAANTGELFF. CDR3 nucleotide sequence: TGTACCAGCAGTTTAGCGCTCCGTGGACTAGCCGCGAACACCGGGGAGCTGTTTTTT.

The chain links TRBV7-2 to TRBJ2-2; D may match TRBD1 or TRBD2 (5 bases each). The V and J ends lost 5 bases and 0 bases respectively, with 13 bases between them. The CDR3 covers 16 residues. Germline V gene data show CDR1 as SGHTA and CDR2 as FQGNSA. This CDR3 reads CASSPGTGSNTGELFF. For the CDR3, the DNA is TGTGCCAGCAGCCCGGGGACGGGTTCGAACACCGGGGAGCTGTTTTTT.

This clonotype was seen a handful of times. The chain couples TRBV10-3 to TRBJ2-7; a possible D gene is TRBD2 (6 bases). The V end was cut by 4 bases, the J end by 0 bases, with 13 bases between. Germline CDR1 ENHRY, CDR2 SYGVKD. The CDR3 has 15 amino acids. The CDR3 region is CAISAQAGGSYEQYF. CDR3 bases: TGTGCCATCAGTGCACAGGCCGGGGGCTCCTACGAGCAGTACTTC.